This is a list of T cell receptor beta chains from one sample in a study of chronic HIV infection and antiretroviral therapy. One entry per CDR3 protein results from TCRdb running MiXCR on the 5' RACE reads. The repertoire has some 43,000 distinct CDR3 sequences, 19% of them found once; the top ten carry about 2.7%. The sample consisted of peripheral blood. Source of these receptors: an adult who had HIV and had not received antiretroviral therapy, or was an uninfected healthy control (not recorded which). Each CDR3 is given with its conserved first and last residue. The D gene is left open where the match is weak. Clone size is given for some rows only: seen once, a few or many times, or a class if the clone is expanded.

cdr3_length	clone_size	v_call	j_call	d_call	cdr3_nt	cdr3_aa
14	NA	TRBV20-1	TRBJ2-7	NA	TGCAGTGCTAGAGATGGGCGGGTGAGGCGCGAGCAGTACTTC	CSARDGRVRREQYF
15	NA	TRBV5-1	TRBJ1-1	TRBD1	TGCGCCAGCAGCTTGAGGACAGGGCAAAACACTGAAGCTTTCTTT	CASSLRTGQNTEAFF
12	NA	TRBV29-1	TRBJ2-5	TRBD1	TGCAGCCTGCTCAGGGGGCGAGAGACCCAGTACTTC	CSLLRGRETQYF
16	NA	TRBV5-1	TRBJ2-5	TRBD1	TGCGCCACCTGCCTAGGGACAGGGATCTTCCAAGAGACCCAGTACTTC	CATCLGTGIFQETQYF
17	NA	TRBV6-5	TRBJ2-2	NA	TGTGCCAGCAGTTATACCGCGACGTGGCCGAACACCGGGGAGCTGTTTTTT	CASSYTATWPNTGELFF
16	few	TRBV28	TRBJ2-3	NA	TGTGCCAGCAGTCAACTCCGGGACGGAAGAACAGATACGCAGTATTTT	CASSQLRDGRTDTQYF
14	many	TRBV11-2	TRBJ2-7	NA	TGTGCCAGCAGCTTAGTAGCAGCAGCCTACGAGCAGTACTTC	CASSLVAAAYEQYF
14	few	TRBV9	TRBJ2-6	NA	TGTGCCAGCAGCGTAGATTACGGGGCCAACGTCCTGACTTTC	CASSVDYGANVLTF
15	few	TRBV27	TRBJ1-2	NA	TGTGCCAGCAGTTTTGGGGGGCTTGGGCTGGGGGGCTACACCTTC	CASSFGGLGLGGYTF
16	few	TRBV7-9	TRBJ2-1	TRBD1	TGTGCCAGCAGCTTGGGGGGGACAGGGGAAGGAAGTGAGCAGTTCTTC	CASSLGGTGEGSEQFF
13	NA	TRBV10-2	TRBJ2-3	NA	TGCGCCAGCACCGCTGGGGGCACAGATACGCAGTATTTT	CASTAGGTDTQYF
15	NA	TRBV3-1	TRBJ1-4	NA	TGTGCCAGCAGCCTTCGACAGGCAACTAATGAAAAACTGTTTTTT	CASSLRQATNEKLFF
11	NA	TRBV11-2	TRBJ2-1	NA	TGTGCCAGCAGCCATCTGGATGGGCAGTTCTTC	CASSHLDGQFF
12	few	TRBV29-1	TRBJ2-5	TRBD1	TGCAGCGGAGGACAGGGGAAAGAGACCCAGTACTTC	CSGGQGKETQYF
15	NA	TRBV6-5	TRBJ1-3	NA	TGTGCCAGCAGTTACGAGGGGGTCTCTGGAAACGCCATATATTTT	CASSYEGVSGNAIYF
14	few	TRBV5-1	TRBJ2-7	TRBD1	TGCGCCAGCAGCTCCGGGACAGGGACCTACGAGCAGTACTTC	CASSSGTGTYEQYF
14	NA	TRBV30	TRBJ1-1	NA	TGTGCCTGGAGTGTACGACCATCGAGGACTGAAGCTTTCTTT	CAWSVRPSRTEAFF
14	NA	TRBV18	TRBJ1-1	TRBD1	TGTGCCAGCTCACCTTCCACAGGGGTTAGTGAAGCTTTCTTT	CASSPSTGVSEAFF
14	NA	TRBV28	TRBJ1-2	NA	TGTGCCAGCAGTCGGCCGCCGATCGGCTATGGCTACACCTTC	CASSRPPIGYGYTF
15	few	TRBV15	TRBJ2-1	NA	TGTGCCACCAGCGCACGGGACGCATACTACAATGAGCAGTTCTTC	CATSARDAYYNEQFF
15	few	TRBV7-6	TRBJ2-4	TRBD2	TGTGCCAGCAGCTTCCCGTTAACGGGAGGAAACATTCAGTACTTC	CASSFPLTGGNIQYF
13	few	TRBV15	TRBJ2-4	TRBD1	TGTGCCACCAGCGGGGACAGTAAAAACATTCAGTACTTC	CATSGDSKNIQYF
14	NA	TRBV10-3	TRBJ2-1	TRBD2	TGTGCCATCAGTGATTCTAGCGGGACGAATGAGCAGTTCTTC	CAISDSSGTNEQFF
13	few	TRBV28	TRBJ2-7	NA	TGTGCCAGCAGTTTGAGCCCTGAACACCGGCAGTACTTC	CASSLSPEHRQYF
17	NA	TRBV27	TRBJ2-3	NA	TGTGCCAGCAGTTTATCTCCTTCTAGGGCGGGCACAGATACGCAGTATTTT	CASSLSPSRAGTDTQYF
16	NA	TRBV7-8	TRBJ2-1	NA	TGTGCCAGCAGCCCAGAGGCGGCGGGATTATACAATGAGCAGTTCTTC	CASSPEAAGLYNEQFF
15	few	TRBV11-2	TRBJ2-1	TRBD2	TGTGCCAGCAGCGAGAGCGGGACTTATTACAATGAGCAGTTCTTC	CASSESGTYYNEQFF
16	few	TRBV3-1	TRBJ1-2	NA	TGTGCCAGCAGCCAAGATAGAGGCAGGGACCGCTATGGCTACACCTTC	CASSQDRGRDRYGYTF
15	NA	TRBV9	TRBJ2-7	TRBD1	TGTGCCAGCAGCGCGGCCGGGACAGGGTCCTACGAGCAGTACTTC	CASSAAGTGSYEQYF